In this sample, the clone carrying this T cell receptor (beta chain) turned up many times. Its cognate antigen is unknown. Individual cDNA molecules carried attached unique molecular identifiers. TCRdb used MiXCR to reprocess the 5' RACE reads, holding one entry per CDR3 protein. The repertoire consists of 75,000 or so distinct CDR3 sequences, with roughly an eighth occurring once and the leading ten covering approximately 5%. These data come from a study of early T cells in non-severe SARS-CoV-2 infection. The overall study: Chains from this unsorted whole-blood bulk RNA could not be paired.

Notes on the study in general: VDJdb matching favored anti-spike CD8 responses, missing private and CD4 specificities.

This clonotype was obtained from an adult who was a healthcare worker with PCR-confirmed SARS-CoV-2 infection or an uninfected control (not recorded which). Sample: whole blood, taken at baseline.

CDR3 sequence (DNA): TGTGCCAGCAGCTTATCGGGGGACACCGGGGAGCTGTTTTTT. Encoded protein: CASSLSGDTGELFF. The chain is built from TRBV7-3 and TRBJ2-2; D is possibly TRBD2 (6 bases). The germline CDR1 and CDR2 sequences are SGHTA and FQGTGA. The V end lost 2 bases, the J end lost 3 bases, and 7 bases lay between the germline ends. The CDR3 is 14 amino acids.